The entry below describes one T cell receptor beta chain. The antigen is undetermined. This record belongs to a study of cytomegalovirus exposure and HLA in healthy donors. Overall study results and limits: 87-base-pair reads could not separate some V segments, including TRBV6-2 and TRBV6-3. As was reported, the HLA-A and HLA-B alleles of most subjects were accurately predicted from TCR beta sequences.

The CDR3 has 14 residues. The ends were cut back, 4 bases at V and 5 bases at J, with 13 bases in the middle. Primers for the PCR totalled 60 Vbeta and 13 Jbeta. Libraries were prepared by immunoSEQ multiplex PCR; TCRdb keeps only in-frame clonotypes and omits some of them. This sample lists tens of thousands of clones; its ten largest clones have 2.5% to 3%. Healthy bone marrow donors made up the cohort. Though probably carrying unrecorded immune exposures, donors were nominally healthy at sampling. The sequenced material came from PBMCs. The chain couples TRBV5-7 to TRBJ1-5, with D possibly TRBD1 on 5 matching bases. Being an ORF, TRBV5-7 has a function that is uncertain. This sequence originates from a man aged 40-49 years in good health and CMV-seronegative. CDR3 sequence: CASSQTGSDQPQHF. The CDR3 DNA reads as TGTGCCAGCAGCCAAACAGGTTCTGATCAGCCCCAGCATTTT.